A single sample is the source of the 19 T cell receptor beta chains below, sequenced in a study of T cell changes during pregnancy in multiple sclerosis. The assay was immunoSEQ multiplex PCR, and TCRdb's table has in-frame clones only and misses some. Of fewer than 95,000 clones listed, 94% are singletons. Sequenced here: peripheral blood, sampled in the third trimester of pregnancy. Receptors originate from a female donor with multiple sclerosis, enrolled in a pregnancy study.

The CDR3 loop reads CAWNTRTEAFF. The CDR3 DNA follows: TGTGCCTGGAATACGCGTACTGAAGCTTTCTTT. The chain has TRBV30 and TRBJ1-1; D is ambiguous. The CDR3 is 11 amino acids. From germline, CDR1 is GTSNPN and CDR2 SVGIG (reference sequence). The V end was cut by 4 bases, the J end by 5 bases, with 8 bases between.

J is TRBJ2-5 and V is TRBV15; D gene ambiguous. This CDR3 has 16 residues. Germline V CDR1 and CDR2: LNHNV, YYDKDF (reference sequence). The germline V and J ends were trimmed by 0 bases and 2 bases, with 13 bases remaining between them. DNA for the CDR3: TGTGCCACCAGCAGAGATCTGTTCGGAGCTCAAGAGACCCAGTACTTC. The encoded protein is CATSRDLFGAQETQYF.

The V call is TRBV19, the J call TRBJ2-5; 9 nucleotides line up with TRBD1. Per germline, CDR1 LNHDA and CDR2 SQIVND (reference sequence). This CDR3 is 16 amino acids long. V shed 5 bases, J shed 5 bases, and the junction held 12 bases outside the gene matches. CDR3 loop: CASSAGTGRVGETQYF. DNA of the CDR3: TGTGCCAGTAGTGCCGGGACAGGGCGGGTTGGGGAGACCCAGTACTTC.

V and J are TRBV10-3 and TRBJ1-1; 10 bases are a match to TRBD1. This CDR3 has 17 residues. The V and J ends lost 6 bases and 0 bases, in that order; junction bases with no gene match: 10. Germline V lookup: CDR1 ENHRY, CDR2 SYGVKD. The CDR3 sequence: CAISDPGQGFMNTEAFF. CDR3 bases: TGTGCCATCAGCGACCCGGGACAGGGGTTCATGAACACTGAAGCTTTCTTT.

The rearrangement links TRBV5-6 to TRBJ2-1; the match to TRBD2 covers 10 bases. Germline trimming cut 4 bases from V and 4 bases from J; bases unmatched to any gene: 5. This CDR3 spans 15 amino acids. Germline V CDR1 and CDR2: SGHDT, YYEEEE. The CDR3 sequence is CASSPGLAEYNEQFF. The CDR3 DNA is TGTGCCAGCAGCCCCGGACTAGCGGAATACAATGAGCAGTTCTTC.

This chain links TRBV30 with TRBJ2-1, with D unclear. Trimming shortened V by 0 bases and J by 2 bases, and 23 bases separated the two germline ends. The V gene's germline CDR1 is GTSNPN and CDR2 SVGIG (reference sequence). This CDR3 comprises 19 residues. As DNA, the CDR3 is TGTGCCTGGAGTGTACTCCCCACCGCGAGCAGCGCAACCTACAATGAGCAGTTCTTC. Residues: CAWSVLPTASSATYNEQFF.

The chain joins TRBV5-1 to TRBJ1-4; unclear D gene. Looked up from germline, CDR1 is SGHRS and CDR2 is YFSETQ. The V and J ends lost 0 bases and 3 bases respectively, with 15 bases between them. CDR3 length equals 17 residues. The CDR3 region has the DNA TGCGCCAGCAGCTTGGCCTCTATAGCGACCGCTAATGAAAAACTGTTTTTT. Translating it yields CASSLASIATANEKLFF.

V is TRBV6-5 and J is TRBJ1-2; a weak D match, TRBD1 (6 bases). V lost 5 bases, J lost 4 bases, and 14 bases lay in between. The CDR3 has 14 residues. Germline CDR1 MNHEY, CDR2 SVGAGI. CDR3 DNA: TGTGCCAGCAGTCACCAGGGGACTATCTATGGCTACACCTTC. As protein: CASSHQGTIYGYTF.

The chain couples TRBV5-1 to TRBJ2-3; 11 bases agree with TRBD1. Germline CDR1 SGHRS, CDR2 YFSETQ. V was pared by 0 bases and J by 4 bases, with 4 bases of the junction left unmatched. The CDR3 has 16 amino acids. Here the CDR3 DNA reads TGCGCCAGCAGCTTGGTAATGGGACAGGGGGCAGATACGCAGTATTTT. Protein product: CASSLVMGQGADTQYF.

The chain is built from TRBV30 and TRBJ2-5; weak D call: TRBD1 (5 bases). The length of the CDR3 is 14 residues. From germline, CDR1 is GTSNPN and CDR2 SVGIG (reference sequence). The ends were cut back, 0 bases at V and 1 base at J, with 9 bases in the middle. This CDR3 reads CAWSVGAAQETQYF. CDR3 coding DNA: TGTGCCTGGAGTGTTGGGGCAGCCCAAGAGACCCAGTACTTC.

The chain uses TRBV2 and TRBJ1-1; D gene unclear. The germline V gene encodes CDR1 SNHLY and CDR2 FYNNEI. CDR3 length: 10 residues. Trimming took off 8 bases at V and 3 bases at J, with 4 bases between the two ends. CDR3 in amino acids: CASVYTEAFF. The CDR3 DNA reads TGTGCCAGCGTCTACACTGAAGCTTTCTTT.

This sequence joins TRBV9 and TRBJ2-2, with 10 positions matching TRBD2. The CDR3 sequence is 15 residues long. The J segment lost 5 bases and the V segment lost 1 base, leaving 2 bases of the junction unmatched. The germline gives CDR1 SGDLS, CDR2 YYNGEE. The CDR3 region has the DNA TGTGCCAGCAGCGTACTAGCGGGAGTAACCGGGGAGCTGTTTTTT. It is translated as CASSVLAGVTGELFF. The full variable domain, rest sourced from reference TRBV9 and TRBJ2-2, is DSGVTQTPKHLITATGQRVTLRCSPRSGDLSVYWYQQSLDQGLQFLIQYYNGEERAKGNILERFSAQQFPDLHSELNLSSLELGDSALYFCASSVLAGVTGELFFGEGSRLTVL.

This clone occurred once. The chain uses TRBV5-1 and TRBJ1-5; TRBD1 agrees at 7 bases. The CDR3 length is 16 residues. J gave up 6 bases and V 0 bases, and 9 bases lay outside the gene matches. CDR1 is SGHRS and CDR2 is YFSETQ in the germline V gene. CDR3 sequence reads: CASSLGVGGSGQPQHF. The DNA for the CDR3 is TGCGCCAGCAGCTTGGGGGTAGGGGGCTCAGGTCAGCCCCAGCATTTT. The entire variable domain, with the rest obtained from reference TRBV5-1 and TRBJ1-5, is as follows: KAGVTQTPRYLIKTRGQQVTLSCSPISGHRSVSWYQQTPGQGLQFLFEYFSETQRNKGNFPGRFSGRQFSNSRSEMNVSTLELGDSALYLCASSLGVGGSGQPQHFGDGTRLSIL.

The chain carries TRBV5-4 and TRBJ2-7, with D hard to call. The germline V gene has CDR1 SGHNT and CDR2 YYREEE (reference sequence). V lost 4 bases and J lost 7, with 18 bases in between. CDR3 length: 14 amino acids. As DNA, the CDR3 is TGTGCCAGCAGCGCCCGGGTCGCCGCTTCAGAGCAGTACTTC. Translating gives CASSARVAASEQYF.

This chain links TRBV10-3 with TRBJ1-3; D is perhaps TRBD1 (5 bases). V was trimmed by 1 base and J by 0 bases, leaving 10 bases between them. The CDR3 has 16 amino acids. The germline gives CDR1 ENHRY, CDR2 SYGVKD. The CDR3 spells CAISEWDSNSGNTIYF. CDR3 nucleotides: TGTGCCATCAGTGAGTGGGACTCCAACTCTGGAAACACCATATATTTT.

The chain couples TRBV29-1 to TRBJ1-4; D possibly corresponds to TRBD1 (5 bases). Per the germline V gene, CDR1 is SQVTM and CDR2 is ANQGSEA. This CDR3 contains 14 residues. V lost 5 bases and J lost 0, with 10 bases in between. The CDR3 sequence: CSVYPGTTNEKLFF. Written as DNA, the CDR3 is TGCAGCGTTTACCCAGGGACAACTAATGAAAAACTGTTTTTT.

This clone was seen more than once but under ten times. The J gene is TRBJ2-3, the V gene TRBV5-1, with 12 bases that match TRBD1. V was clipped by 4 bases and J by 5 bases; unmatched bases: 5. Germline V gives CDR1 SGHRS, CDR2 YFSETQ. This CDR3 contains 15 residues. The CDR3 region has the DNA TGCGCCAGCAGCCGGGACAGGGGGCCCGGAGATACGCAGTATTTT. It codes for CASSRDRGPGDTQYF.

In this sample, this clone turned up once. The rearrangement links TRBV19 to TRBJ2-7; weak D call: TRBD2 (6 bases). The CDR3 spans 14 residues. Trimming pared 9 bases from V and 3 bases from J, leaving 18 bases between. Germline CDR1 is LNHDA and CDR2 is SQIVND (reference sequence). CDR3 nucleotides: TGTGCCAGCTCTCGAGTGTCGCGGGACTACGAGCAGTACTTC. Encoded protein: CASSRVSRDYEQYF.

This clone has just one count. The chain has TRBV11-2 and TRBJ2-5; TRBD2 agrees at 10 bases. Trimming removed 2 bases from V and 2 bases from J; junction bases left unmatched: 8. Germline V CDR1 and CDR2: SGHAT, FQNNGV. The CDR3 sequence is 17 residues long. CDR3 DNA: TGTGCCAGCAGCTTAAGGAAAGCGGGAGGGCAACAAGAGACCCAGTACTTC. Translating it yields CASSLRKAGGQQETQYF.